The clone carrying this TCR beta chain appeared once. Its antigen is still unknown. This specimen includes other DNA sequences encoding the same CDR3. The method was immunoSEQ multiplex PCR; TCRdb's version includes in-frame clones alone and lacks a portion of them. The sample records about 2 million clones, roughly 95% being singletons. The sample is drawn from a study of shared clonotypes between healthy human individuals. Overall study results and limits: Researchers found naive subsets generally carried larger estimated richness than memory subsets.

In germline, CDR1 is SGHRS, CDR2 YFSETQ. The V gene end was trimmed by 0 bases and the J gene end by 4 bases; junction bases not matched to a gene: 1. CDR3 length: 14 residues. Naive CD8 cells lacked CD45RO and underwent positive selection for CCR7, leaving out terminally differentiated effector memory CD45RA+ cells. The TCR originated in a man younger than 35 in good health. The rearrangement joins TRBV5-1 to TRBJ2-7; 10 nucleotides line up with TRBD1. The sequenced sample was naive CD8+ T cells sorted from blood. CDR3 DNA: TGCGCCAGCAGCTTGGAGGGACAGGGGTACGAGCAGTACTTC. As protein: CASSLEGQGYEQYF.